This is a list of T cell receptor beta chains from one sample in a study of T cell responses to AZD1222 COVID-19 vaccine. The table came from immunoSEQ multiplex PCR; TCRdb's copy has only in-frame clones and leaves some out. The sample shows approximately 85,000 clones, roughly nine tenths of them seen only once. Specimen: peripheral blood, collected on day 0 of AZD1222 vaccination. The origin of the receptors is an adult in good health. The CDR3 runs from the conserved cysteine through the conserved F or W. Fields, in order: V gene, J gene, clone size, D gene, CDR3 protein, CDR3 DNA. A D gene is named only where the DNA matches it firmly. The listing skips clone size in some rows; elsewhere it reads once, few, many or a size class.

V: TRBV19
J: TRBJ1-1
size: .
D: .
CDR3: CASSIPRTANTEAFF
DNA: TGTGCCAGTAGTATTCCCCGGACGGCGAACACTGAAGCTTTCTTT

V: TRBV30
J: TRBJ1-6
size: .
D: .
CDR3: CASNPEKSSYNSPLHF
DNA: TGTGCCTCAAATCCAGAAAAGAGCTCCTATAATTCACCCCTCCACTTT

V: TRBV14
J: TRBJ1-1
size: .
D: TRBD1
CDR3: CASSQERGTGSNTEAFF
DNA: TGTGCCAGCAGCCAAGAAAGGGGGACAGGGTCAAACACTGAAGCTTTCTTT

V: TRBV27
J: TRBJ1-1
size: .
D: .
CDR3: CASSFSTPWVTEAFF
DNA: TGTGCCAGCAGTTTCTCGACCCCGTGGGTCACTGAAGCTTTCTTT

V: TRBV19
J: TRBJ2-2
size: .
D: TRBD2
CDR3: CATRTSGNWELFF
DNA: TGTGCCACTCGGACTAGCGGGAATTGGGAGCTGTTTTTT

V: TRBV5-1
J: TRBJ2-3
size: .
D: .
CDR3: CASSLESGASTDTQYF
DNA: TGCGCCAGCAGCTTGGAGAGCGGTGCTAGCACAGATACGCAGTATTTT

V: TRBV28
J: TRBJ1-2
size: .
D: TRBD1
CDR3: CASRSTGRNGYTF
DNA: TGTGCCAGCAGGTCGACAGGGAGGAATGGCTACACCTTC

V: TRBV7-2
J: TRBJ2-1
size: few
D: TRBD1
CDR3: CASSPGQAFYNEQFF
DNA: TGTGCCAGCAGCCCTGGACAGGCCTTCTACAATGAGCAGTTCTTC

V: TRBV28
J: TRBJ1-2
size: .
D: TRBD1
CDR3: CASRTGSMGGYTF
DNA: TGTGCCAGCAGGACAGGGTCGATGGGTGGCTACACCTTC

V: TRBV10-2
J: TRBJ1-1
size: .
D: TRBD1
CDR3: CASIGTGTDAFF
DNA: TGCGCCAGCATTGGGACAGGGACGGACGCTTTCTTT

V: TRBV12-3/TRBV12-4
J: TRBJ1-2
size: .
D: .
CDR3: CASSLVGYGYTF
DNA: TGTGCCAGCAGTTTGGTTGGTTATGGCTACACCTTC

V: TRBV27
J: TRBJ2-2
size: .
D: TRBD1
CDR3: CASSSWTGGTGELFF
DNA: TGTGCCAGCAGTTCCTGGACAGGGGGGACCGGGGAGCTGTTTTTT

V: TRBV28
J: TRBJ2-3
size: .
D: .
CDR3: CASLLVNTQYF
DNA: TGTGCCAGCCTATTAGTGAATACGCAGTATTTT

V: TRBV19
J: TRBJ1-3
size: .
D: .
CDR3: CASTSGSSGNTIYF
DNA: TGTGCCAGTACCTCAGGGTCCTCTGGAAACACCATATATTTT

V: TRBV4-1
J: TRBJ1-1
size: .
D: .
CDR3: CASSQGGYTEAFF
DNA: TGCGCCAGCAGCCAAGGGGGTTACACTGAAGCTTTCTTT

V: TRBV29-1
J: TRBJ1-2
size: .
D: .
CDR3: CSVSGTILNYGYTF
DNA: TGCAGCGTATCAGGGACAATCCTTAACTATGGCTACACCTTC

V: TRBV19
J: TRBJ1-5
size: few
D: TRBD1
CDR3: CATTTGASNQPQHF
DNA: TGTGCCACTACGACAGGGGCTAGCAATCAGCCCCAGCATTTT

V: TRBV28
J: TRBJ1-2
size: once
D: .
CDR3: CASNLDRSRGYTF
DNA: TGTGCCAGCAATCTAGACAGGTCCAGGGGCTACACCTTC

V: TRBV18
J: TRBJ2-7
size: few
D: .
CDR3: CASSGASSYEQYF
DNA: TGTGCCAGCTCCGGGGCCAGCTCCTACGAGCAGTACTTC

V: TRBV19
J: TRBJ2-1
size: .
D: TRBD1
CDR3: CAGSDRGGYEQFF
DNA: TGTGCCGGATCGGACAGGGGTGGGTATGAGCAGTTCTTC

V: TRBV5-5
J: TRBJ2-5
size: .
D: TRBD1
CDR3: CASSSGQGARETQYF
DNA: TGTGCCAGCAGCTCCGGACAGGGGGCTCGAGAGACCCAGTACTTC

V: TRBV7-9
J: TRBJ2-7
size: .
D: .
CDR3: CASSPQFSGRPYEQYF
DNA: TGTGCCAGCAGCCCTCAATTTAGCGGACGCCCCTACGAGCAGTACTTC

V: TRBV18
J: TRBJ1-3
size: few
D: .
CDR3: CASSPQGNSGNTIYF
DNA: TGTGCCAGCTCACCTCAGGGTAACTCTGGAAACACCATATATTTT

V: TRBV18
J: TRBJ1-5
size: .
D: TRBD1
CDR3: CASSPGQGVNQPQHF
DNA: TGTGCCAGCTCACCCGGACAGGGGGTAAATCAGCCCCAGCATTTT

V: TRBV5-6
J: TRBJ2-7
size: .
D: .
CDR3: CASSLGVTGRDEQYF
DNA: TGTGCCAGCAGCTTGGGAGTTACAGGGCGAGACGAGCAGTACTTC

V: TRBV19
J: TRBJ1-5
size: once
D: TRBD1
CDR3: CASSTYQGASNQPQHF
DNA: TGTGCCAGTAGTACCTATCAGGGGGCGAGCAATCAGCCCCAGCATTTT

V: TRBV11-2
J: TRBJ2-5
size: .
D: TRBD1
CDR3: CASSFRTGAKETQYF
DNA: TGTGCCAGCAGTTTTCGTACAGGGGCCAAAGAGACCCAGTACTTC

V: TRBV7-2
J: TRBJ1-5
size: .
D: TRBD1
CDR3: CASVHTGGNQPQHF
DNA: TGTGCCAGCGTACACACAGGGGGTAATCAGCCCCAGCATTTT

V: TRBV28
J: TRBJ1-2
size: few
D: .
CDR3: CASSDHRAGTF
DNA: TGTGCCAGCAGTGACCACAGGGCAGGGACCTTC

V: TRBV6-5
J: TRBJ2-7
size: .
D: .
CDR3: CASTTDRGQFYEQYF
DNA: TGTGCCAGCACTACAGATAGAGGACAGTTTTACGAGCAGTACTTC

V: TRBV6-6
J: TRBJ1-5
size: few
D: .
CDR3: CASSGQSNQPQHF
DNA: TGTGCCAGCTCCGGGCAGAGCAATCAGCCCCAGCATTTT

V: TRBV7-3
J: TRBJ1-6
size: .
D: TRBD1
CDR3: CASSLMGQNNSPLHF
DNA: TGTGCCAGCAGCTTAATGGGACAGAATAATTCACCCCTCCACTTT

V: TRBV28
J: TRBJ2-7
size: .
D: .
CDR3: CASSLVRYEQYF
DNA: TGTGCCAGCAGTTTAGTCCGCTACGAGCAGTACTTC

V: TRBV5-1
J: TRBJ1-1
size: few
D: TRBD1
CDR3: CASREQGAVGEAFF
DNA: TGCGCCAGCCGAGAACAGGGGGCTGTGGGTGAAGCTTTCTTT

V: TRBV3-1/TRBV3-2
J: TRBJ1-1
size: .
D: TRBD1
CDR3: CASSDRGMNTEAFF
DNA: TGTGCCAGCAGTGACAGGGGGATGAACACTGAAGCTTTCTTT

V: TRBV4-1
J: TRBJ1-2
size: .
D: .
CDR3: CASSQDGQPGLGYTF
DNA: TGCGCCAGCAGCCAAGATGGCCAACCCGGGCTCGGCTACACCTTC

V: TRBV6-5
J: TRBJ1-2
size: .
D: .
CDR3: CASSQAPYGYTF
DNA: TGTGCCAGCAGCCAAGCGCCCTATGGCTACACCTTC

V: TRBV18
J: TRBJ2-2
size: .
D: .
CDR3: CASSPSAQGANTGELFF
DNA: TGTGCCAGCTCACCAAGTGCACAGGGTGCGAACACCGGGGAGCTGTTTTTT

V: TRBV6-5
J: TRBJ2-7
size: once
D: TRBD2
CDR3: CASSYAAGGPYEQYF
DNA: TGTGCCAGCAGTTACGCGGCGGGAGGGCCGTACGAGCAGTACTTC

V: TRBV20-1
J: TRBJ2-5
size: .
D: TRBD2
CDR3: CSASTSVETQYF
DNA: TGCAGTGCTAGTACTAGCGTGGAGACCCAGTACTTC

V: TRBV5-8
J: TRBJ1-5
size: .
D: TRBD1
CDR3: CASSSGQVAGGNQPQHF
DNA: TGTGCCAGCTCTAGCGGACAGGTCGCGGGGGGCAATCAGCCCCAGCATTTT

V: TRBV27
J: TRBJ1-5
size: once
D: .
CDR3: CASRVYGTGYSNQPQHF
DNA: TGTGCCAGCAGAGTCTATGGGACCGGCTATAGCAATCAGCCCCAGCATTTT

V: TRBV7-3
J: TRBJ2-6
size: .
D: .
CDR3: CASSLTGTGANVLTF
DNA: TGTGCCAGCAGCTTAACAGGGACTGGGGCCAACGTCCTGACTTTC

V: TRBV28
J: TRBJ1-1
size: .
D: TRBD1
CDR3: CASSQQGAVNTEAFF
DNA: TGTGCCAGCAGTCAACAGGGGGCCGTGAACACTGAAGCTTTCTTT

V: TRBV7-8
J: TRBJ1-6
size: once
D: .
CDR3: CASSFGGINSYNSPLHF
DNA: TGTGCCAGCAGCTTCGGAGGGATCAACTCCTATAATTCACCCCTCCACTTT